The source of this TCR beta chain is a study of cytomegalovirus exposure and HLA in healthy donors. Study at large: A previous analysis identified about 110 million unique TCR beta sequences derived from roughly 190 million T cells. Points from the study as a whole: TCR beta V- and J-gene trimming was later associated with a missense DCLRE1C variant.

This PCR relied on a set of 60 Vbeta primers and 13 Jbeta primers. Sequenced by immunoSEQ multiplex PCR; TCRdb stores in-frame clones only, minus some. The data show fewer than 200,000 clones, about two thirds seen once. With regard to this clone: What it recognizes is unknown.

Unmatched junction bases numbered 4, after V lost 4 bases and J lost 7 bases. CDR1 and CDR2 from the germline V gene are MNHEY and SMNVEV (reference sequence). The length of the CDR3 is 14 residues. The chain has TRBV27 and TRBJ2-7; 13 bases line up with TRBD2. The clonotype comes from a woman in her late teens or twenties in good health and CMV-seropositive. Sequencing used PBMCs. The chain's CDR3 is CASSSGLAGLEQYF. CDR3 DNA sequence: TGTGCCAGCAGTTCGGGACTAGCGGGGTTGGAGCAGTACTTC.